This T cell receptor beta chain was documented in a study of neoadjuvant anti-PD-1 for oral cavity cancer. Germline V gene sequence: CDR1 ENHRY, CDR2 SYGVKD. The CDR3 consists of 13 residues. The V and J ends lost 2 bases and 0 bases respectively, with 5 bases between them. Data came from immunoSEQ multiplex PCR; TCRdb stores just in-frame clones and leaves some out. Seen here are 6,000 to 8,500 clones, 47% observed once, and the top ten hold roughly 30%. The receptor comes from a person between 35 and 79 years old with oral cavity squamous cell carcinoma. The chain recombines TRBV10-3 with TRBJ2-7; weak D call: TRBD1 (5 bases). The sequencing used tumor tissue, collected before nivolumab (anti-PD-1) treatment. DNA of the CDR3: TGTGCCATCAGTGAGGACAGCTCCTACGAGCAGTACTTC. Translation gives CAISEDSSYEQYF.